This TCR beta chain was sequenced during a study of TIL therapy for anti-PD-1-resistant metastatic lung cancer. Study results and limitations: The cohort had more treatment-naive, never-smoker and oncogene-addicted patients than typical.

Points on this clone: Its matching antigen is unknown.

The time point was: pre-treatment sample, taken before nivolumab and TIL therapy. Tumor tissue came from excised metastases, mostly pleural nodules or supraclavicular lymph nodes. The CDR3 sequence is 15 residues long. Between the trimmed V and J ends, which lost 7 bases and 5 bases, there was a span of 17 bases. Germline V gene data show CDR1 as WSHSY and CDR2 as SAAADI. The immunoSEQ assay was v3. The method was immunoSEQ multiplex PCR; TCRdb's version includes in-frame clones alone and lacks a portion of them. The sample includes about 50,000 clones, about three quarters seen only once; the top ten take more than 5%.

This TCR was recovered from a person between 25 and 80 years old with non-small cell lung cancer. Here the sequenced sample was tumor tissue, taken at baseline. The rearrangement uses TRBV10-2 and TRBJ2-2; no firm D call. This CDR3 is CASTAFGSSTGELFF. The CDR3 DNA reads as TGCGCCAGCACTGCTTTCGGATCCTCTACCGGGGAGCTGTTTTTT.